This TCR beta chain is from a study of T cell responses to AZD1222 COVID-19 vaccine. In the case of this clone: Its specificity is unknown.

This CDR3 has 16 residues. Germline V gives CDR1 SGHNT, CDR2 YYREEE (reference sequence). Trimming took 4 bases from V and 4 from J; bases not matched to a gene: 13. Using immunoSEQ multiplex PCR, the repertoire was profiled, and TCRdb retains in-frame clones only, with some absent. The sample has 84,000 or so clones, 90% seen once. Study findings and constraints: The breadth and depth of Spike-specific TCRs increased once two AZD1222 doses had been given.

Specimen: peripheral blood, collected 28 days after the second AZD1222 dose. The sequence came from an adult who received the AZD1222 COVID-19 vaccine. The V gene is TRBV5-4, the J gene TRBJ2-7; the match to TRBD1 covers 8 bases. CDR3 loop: CASSGGGQGNYYEQYF. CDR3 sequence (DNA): TGTGCCAGCAGCGGGGGCGGACAGGGAAATTATTACGAGCAGTACTTC.